This T cell receptor beta chain was captured by sequencing in a study of blood T cell repertoires in COVID-19. For the study at large: The study drew acute and convalescent COVID-19 samples from the United States, Italy and Spain. PBMCs, B-cell-depleted T cells, or T cells were the source of the cDNA or gDNA that made up the material.

TCRdb's table, derived via immunoSEQ multiplex PCR, lists solely in-frame clones and lacks some. The data contain fewer than 150,000 clones, approximately 91% of them seen just once; the ten biggest clones take up roughly a tenth. The CDR3 has 15 amino acids. CDR1 and CDR2 (germline): MNHEY, SVGAGI. J lost 0 bases, V lost 6 bases, and 4 bases had no gene match. The TCR comes from a man aged 45-65 years with active or convalescent COVID-19. The gene calls are TRBV6-5 and TRBJ2-3; 9 nucleotides align to TRBD1. Sequencing input: peripheral blood. The CDR3 protein is CASSHGQGSTDTQYF. DNA for the CDR3: TGTGCCAGCAGCCACGGACAGGGGAGCACAGATACGCAGTATTTT.